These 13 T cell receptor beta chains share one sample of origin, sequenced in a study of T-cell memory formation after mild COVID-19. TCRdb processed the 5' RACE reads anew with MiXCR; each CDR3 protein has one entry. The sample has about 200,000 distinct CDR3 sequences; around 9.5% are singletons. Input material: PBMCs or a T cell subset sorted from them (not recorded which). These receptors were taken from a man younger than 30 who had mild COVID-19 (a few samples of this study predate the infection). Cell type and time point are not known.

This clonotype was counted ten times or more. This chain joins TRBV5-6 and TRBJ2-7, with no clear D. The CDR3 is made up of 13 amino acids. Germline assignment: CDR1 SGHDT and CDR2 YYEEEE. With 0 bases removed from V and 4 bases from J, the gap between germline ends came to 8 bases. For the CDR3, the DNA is TGTGCCAGCAGCTTGGGCAGTCCTTACGAGCAGTACTTC. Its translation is CASSLGSPYEQYF.

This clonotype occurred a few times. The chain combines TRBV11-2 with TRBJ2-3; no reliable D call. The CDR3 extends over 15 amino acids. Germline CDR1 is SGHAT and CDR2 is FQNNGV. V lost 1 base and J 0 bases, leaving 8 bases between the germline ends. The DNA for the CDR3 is TGTGCCAGCAGCTTAGGGGGTCTAAGCACAGATACGCAGTATTTT. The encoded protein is CASSLGGLSTDTQYF.

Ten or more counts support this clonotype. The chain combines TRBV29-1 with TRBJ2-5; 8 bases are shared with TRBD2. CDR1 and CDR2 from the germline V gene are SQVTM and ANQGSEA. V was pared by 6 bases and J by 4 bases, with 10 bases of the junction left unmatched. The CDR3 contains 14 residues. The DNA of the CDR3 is TGCAGCGTGGGGAGCCAGCGGGGGATAGAGACCCAGTACTTC. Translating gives CSVGSQRGIETQYF.

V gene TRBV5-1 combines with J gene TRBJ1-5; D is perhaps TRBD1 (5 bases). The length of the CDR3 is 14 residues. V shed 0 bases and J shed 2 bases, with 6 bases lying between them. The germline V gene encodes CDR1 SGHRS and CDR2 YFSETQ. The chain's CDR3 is CASSLEGGNQPQHF. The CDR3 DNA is TGCGCCAGCAGCTTGGAAGGGGGCAATCAGCCCCAGCATTTT.

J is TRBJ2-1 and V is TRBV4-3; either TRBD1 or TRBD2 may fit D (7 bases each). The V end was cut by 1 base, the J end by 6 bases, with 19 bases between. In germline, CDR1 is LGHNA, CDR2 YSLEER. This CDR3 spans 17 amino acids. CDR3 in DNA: TGCGCCAGCAGCCAAGCGGTAGCAGGGGGGGCGAGCAATGAGCAGTTCTTC. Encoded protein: CASSQAVAGGASNEQFF.

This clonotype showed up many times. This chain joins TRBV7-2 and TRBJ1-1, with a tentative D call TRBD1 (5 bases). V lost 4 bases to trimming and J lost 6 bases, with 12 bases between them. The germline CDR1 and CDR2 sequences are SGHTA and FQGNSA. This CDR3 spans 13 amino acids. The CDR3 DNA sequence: TGTGCCAGCAGCTCCCAGGGTGGCTCTGAAGCTTTCTTT. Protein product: CASSSQGGSEAFF.

Here the CDR3 reads CAITPGSDTGELFF. The CDR3 DNA reads as TGTGCCATCACTCCCGGTTCTGACACCGGGGAGCTGTTTTTT. The chain has TRBV10-3 and TRBJ2-2; D remains ambiguous. The V gene's germline CDR1 is ENHRY and CDR2 SYGVKD. This CDR3 comprises 14 residues. V lost 7 bases and J 3 bases, leaving 12 bases between the germline ends.

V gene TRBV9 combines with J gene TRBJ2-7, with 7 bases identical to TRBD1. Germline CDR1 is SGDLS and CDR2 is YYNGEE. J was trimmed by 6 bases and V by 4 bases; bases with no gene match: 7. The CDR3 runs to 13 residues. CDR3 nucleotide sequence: TGTGCCAGCAGCCTAAGGACAGGAGGCGAGCAGTACGTC. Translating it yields CASSLRTGGEQYV.

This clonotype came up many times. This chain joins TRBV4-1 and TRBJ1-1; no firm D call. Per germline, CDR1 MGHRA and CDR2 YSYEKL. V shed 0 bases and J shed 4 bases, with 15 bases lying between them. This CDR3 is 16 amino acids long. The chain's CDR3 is CASSQEGRGGSTEAFF. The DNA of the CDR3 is TGCGCCAGCAGCCAAGAGGGCCGGGGTGGGAGCACTGAAGCTTTCTTT.

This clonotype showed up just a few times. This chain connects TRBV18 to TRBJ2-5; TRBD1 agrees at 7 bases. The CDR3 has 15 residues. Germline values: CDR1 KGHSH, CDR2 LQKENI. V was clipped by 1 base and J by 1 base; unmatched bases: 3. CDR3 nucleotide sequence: TGTGCCAGCTCACCACGACAGGGAATCCAAGAGACCCAGTACTTC. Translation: CASSPRQGIQETQYF.

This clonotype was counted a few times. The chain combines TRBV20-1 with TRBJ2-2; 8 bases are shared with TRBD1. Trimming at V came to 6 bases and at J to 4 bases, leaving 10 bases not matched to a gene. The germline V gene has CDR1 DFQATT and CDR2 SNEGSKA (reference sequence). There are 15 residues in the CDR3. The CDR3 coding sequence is TGCAGTGCCCCGGGGCAGGGGGCTTTCACCGGGGAGCTGTTTTTT. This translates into CSAPGQGAFTGELFF.

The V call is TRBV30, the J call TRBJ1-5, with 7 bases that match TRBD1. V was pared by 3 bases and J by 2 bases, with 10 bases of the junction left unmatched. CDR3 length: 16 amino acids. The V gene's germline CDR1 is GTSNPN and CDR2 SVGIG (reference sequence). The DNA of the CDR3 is TGTGCCTGGAGCGCCCTAAGGCAGGGGGGCAATCAGCCCCAGCATTTT. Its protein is CAWSALRQGGNQPQHF.

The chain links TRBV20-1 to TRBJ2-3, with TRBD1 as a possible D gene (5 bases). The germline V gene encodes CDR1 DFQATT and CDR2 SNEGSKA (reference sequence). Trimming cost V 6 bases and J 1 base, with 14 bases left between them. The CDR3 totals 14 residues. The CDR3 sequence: CSADLLQGTDTQYF. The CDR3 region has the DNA TGCAGTGCCGATCTCCTACAGGGCACAGATACGCAGTATTTT.